This is a list of T cell receptor beta chains from one sample in a study of blood T cell repertoires in COVID-19. Repertoires were generated with immunoSEQ multiplex PCR, while TCRdb's copy carries only in-frame clones and drops some. Of around 200,000 clones detected, approximately 87% appear once; the ten largest clones hold roughly 3.3%. Sequencing used PBMCs or T cells enriched from blood (not recorded which). The receptors originated from a woman aged 45 to 65 in a cohort exposed to, infected with or recovered from COVID-19 (not recorded which). Each CDR3 is given with its conserved first and last residue. The order of the fields is J gene, D gene, V gene, clone size, CDR3 protein, CDR3 DNA. The D gene is left open where the match is weak. Rows may omit the clone size; those that give it use once, few, many or a size class.

J: TRBJ2-5
D: NA
V: TRBV3-1/TRBV3-2
size: NA
CDR3: CASSPLAQETQYF
DNA: TGTGCCAGCAGCCCTCTAGCGCAAGAGACCCAGTACTTC

J: TRBJ1-5
D: NA
V: TRBV21-1
size: few
CDR3: CASTRGGASNQPQHF
DNA: TGTGCCAGCACCCGGGGAGGAGCTAGCAATCAGCCCCAGCATTTT

J: TRBJ1-4
D: TRBD1
V: TRBV4-2
size: once
CDR3: CASSLGQGSEKLFF
DNA: TGTGCCAGCAGCCTTGGACAGGGGAGTGAAAAACTGTTTTTT

J: TRBJ1-5
D: NA
V: TRBV5-1
size: NA
CDR3: CASSPGVESNQPQHF
DNA: TGCGCCAGCAGCCCCGGTGTGGAGAGCAATCAGCCCCAGCATTTT

J: TRBJ1-1
D: NA
V: TRBV29-1
size: NA
CDR3: CSVLGGLDTEAFF
DNA: TGCAGCGTGCTGGGAGGTCTGGACACTGAAGCTTTCTTT

J: TRBJ2-5
D: NA
V: TRBV5-1
size: NA
CDR3: CASSSQETQYF
DNA: TGCGCCAGCAGCTCACAAGAGACCCAGTACTTC

J: TRBJ2-5
D: TRBD2
V: TRBV11-3
size: NA
CDR3: CASSLVGGEETQYF
DNA: TGTGCCAGCAGCTTAGTTGGGGGGGAAGAGACCCAGTACTTC

J: TRBJ1-1
D: TRBD1
V: TRBV4-1
size: NA
CDR3: CASSRTGQGNTEAFF
DNA: TGCGCCAGCAGCCGAACTGGACAGGGTAACACTGAAGCTTTCTTT

J: TRBJ2-5
D: NA
V: TRBV9
size: NA
CDR3: CASSVAHQETQYF
DNA: TGTGCCAGCAGCGTAGCTCACCAAGAGACCCAGTACTTC

J: TRBJ2-1
D: TRBD1
V: TRBV30
size: NA
CDR3: CAWSVTGTGPYNEQFF
DNA: TGTGCCTGGAGTGTAACCGGGACAGGACCCTACAATGAGCAGTTCTTC

J: TRBJ2-1
D: NA
V: TRBV6-2/TRBV6-3
size: NA
CDR3: CASSFQEYNEQFF
DNA: TGTGCCAGCAGTTTTCAAGAGTACAATGAGCAGTTCTTC

J: TRBJ2-7
D: NA
V: TRBV6-5
size: NA
CDR3: CASQDRGISYEQYF
DNA: TGTGCCAGCCAAGATAGGGGGATCTCCTACGAGCAGTACTTC

J: TRBJ2-3
D: TRBD2
V: TRBV5-1
size: NA
CDR3: CASRKAGETTDTQYF
DNA: TGCGCCAGCAGGAAGGCGGGGGAAACCACAGATACGCAGTATTTT

J: TRBJ1-1
D: TRBD1
V: TRBV5-4
size: NA
CDR3: CASSLDRGQSGEAFF
DNA: TGTGCCAGCAGCCTTGACAGGGGGCAAAGTGGTGAAGCTTTCTTT

J: TRBJ2-5
D: TRBD2
V: TRBV6-5
size: NA
CDR3: CASRDSGGGQETQYF
DNA: TGTGCCAGCAGAGATAGCGGGGGCGGACAAGAGACCCAGTACTTC

J: TRBJ1-4
D: TRBD1
V: TRBV2
size: NA
CDR3: CASRPGRGIFREKLFF
DNA: TGTGCCAGCAGACCTGGCAGGGGGATCTTTAGGGAAAAACTGTTTTTT

J: TRBJ2-3
D: NA
V: TRBV5-1
size: NA
CDR3: CASSSFYRGNTDTQYF
DNA: TGCGCCAGCAGCTCCTTTTACCGGGGGAACACAGATACGCAGTATTTT

J: TRBJ2-5
D: NA
V: TRBV27
size: NA
CDR3: CASTSGGDRPQETQYF
DNA: TGTGCCAGCACATCTGGGGGGGACAGGCCGCAAGAGACCCAGTACTTC

J: TRBJ2-5
D: NA
V: TRBV4-1
size: NA
CDR3: CASSQETGQETQYF
DNA: TGCGCCAGCAGCCAAGAAACAGGCCAAGAGACCCAGTACTTC

J: TRBJ2-3
D: TRBD2
V: TRBV5-1
size: NA
CDR3: CASSSRGGTSADTQYF
DNA: TGCGCCAGCAGCTCACGGGGCGGAACTAGCGCCGATACGCAGTATTTT

J: TRBJ2-1
D: TRBD2
V: TRBV27
size: NA
CDR3: CASSLRGGTYNEQFF
DNA: TGTGCCAGCAGTTTACGCGGGGGGACCTACAATGAGCAGTTCTTC

J: TRBJ2-2
D: TRBD2
V: TRBV30
size: NA
CDR3: CAWGGLAGSNTGELFF
DNA: TGTGCCTGGGGGGGACTAGCGGGTTCGAACACCGGGGAGCTGTTTTTT

J: TRBJ2-6
D: NA
V: TRBV28
size: few
CDR3: CASSLLSGWAPGANVLTF
DNA: TGTGCCAGCAGTTTATTGTCAGGGTGGGCTCCTGGGGCCAACGTCCTGACTTTC

J: TRBJ1-1
D: NA
V: TRBV20-1
size: NA
CDR3: CSASLGDKAFF
DNA: TGCAGTGCTAGCTTGGGAGACAAGGCTTTCTTT

J: TRBJ1-4
D: NA
V: TRBV2
size: few
CDR3: CASITPASNEKLFF
DNA: TGTGCCAGCATTACACCAGCGTCTAATGAAAAACTGTTTTTT

J: TRBJ1-5
D: TRBD1
V: TRBV7-2
size: NA
CDR3: CASSRGDRGQPQHF
DNA: TGTGCCAGCAGCCGTGGGGACAGGGGGCAGCCCCAGCATTTT

J: TRBJ2-7
D: TRBD1
V: TRBV7-2
size: NA
CDR3: CASSSLTGGQGWYF
DNA: TGTGCCAGCAGCTCCCTTACAGGGGGTCAAGGGTGGTACTTC

J: TRBJ1-1
D: TRBD1
V: TRBV6-5
size: NA
CDR3: CASSYGTGLTEAFF
DNA: TGTGCCAGCAGTTACGGGACAGGGCTAACTGAAGCTTTCTTT

J: TRBJ2-7
D: TRBD2
V: TRBV4-3
size: NA
CDR3: CASSQDLAAGHSSYEQYF
DNA: TGCGCCAGCAGCCAAGATTTGGCAGCGGGGCATAGCTCCTACGAGCAGTACTTC

J: TRBJ1-1
D: TRBD1
V: TRBV7-2
size: NA
CDR3: CASSDRTGGYTEAFF
DNA: TGTGCCAGCAGCGACCGGACAGGAGGGTACACTGAAGCTTTCTTT

J: TRBJ1-3
D: NA
V: TRBV7-9
size: few
CDR3: CASSFQGRRNTIYF
DNA: TGTGCCAGCAGCTTCCAGGGGAGAAGAAACACCATATATTTT

J: TRBJ2-2
D: TRBD1
V: TRBV7-2
size: few
CDR3: CASSWGQANTGELFF
DNA: TGTGCCAGCAGCTGGGGACAGGCGAACACCGGGGAGCTGTTTTTT

J: TRBJ1-5
D: NA
V: TRBV4-2
size: NA
CDR3: CASSQERQLFQPQHF
DNA: TGTGCCAGCAGCCAAGAAAGACAGCTCTTCCAGCCCCAGCATTTT

J: TRBJ2-5
D: TRBD2
V: TRBV30
size: once
CDR3: CAWTERARLAGLETQYF
DNA: TGTGCCTGGACGGAAAGGGCCAGACTAGCGGGTCTGGAGACCCAGTACTTC

J: TRBJ1-2
D: NA
V: TRBV5-1
size: NA
CDR3: CASSMTTNYGYTF
DNA: TGCGCCAGCAGCATGACAACTAACTATGGCTACACCTTC

J: TRBJ2-1
D: NA
V: TRBV5-1
size: NA
CDR3: CASSLRRDEQFF
DNA: TGCGCCAGCAGCTTGAGGAGGGATGAGCAGTTCTTC

J: TRBJ1-2
D: TRBD1
V: TRBV4-2
size: NA
CDR3: CASSNPGQTFYGYTF
DNA: TGTGCCAGCAGCAACCCGGGACAGACGTTCTATGGCTACACCTTC

J: TRBJ2-7
D: NA
V: TRBV2
size: NA
CDR3: CASTSFLGHEQYF
DNA: TGTGCCAGCACATCTTTTTTGGGCCACGAGCAGTACTTC

J: TRBJ2-3
D: TRBD2
V: TRBV10-3
size: once
CDR3: CAISERASGGGDTQYF
DNA: TGTGCCATCAGTGAGAGGGCTAGCGGGGGTGGAGATACGCAGTATTTT

J: TRBJ1-2
D: NA
V: TRBV7-9
size: NA
CDR3: CASSRTVGRDGYTF
DNA: TGTGCCAGCAGCCGGACGGTAGGGAGAGACGGCTACACCTTC

J: TRBJ2-3
D: NA
V: TRBV6-6
size: few
CDR3: CASKMTRESTDTQYF
DNA: TGTGCCAGCAAAATGACACGGGAGTCCACAGATACGCAGTATTTT

J: TRBJ2-7
D: TRBD1
V: TRBV6-2/TRBV6-3
size: NA
CDR3: CASSWAGGWSYEQYF
DNA: TGTGCCAGCAGTTGGGCAGGGGGCTGGAGCTACGAGCAGTACTTC

J: TRBJ2-7
D: NA
V: TRBV5-1
size: NA
CDR3: CASSLAVQANEQYF
DNA: TGCGCCAGCAGCTTGGCCGTACAGGCCAACGAGCAGTACTTC

J: TRBJ2-1
D: NA
V: TRBV24-1
size: NA
CDR3: CATSRESYNEQFF
DNA: TGTGCCACCAGTAGGGAGTCCTACAATGAGCAGTTCTTC

J: TRBJ2-2
D: NA
V: TRBV30
size: NA
CDR3: CAWSVSRNTGELFF
DNA: TGTGCCTGGAGTGTATCCCGGAACACCGGGGAGCTGTTTTTT

J: TRBJ1-6
D: TRBD1
V: TRBV28
size: NA
CDR3: CASSLWDRVNSPLHF
DNA: TGTGCCAGCAGTTTATGGGACAGGGTAAATTCACCCCTCCACTTT

J: TRBJ1-1
D: NA
V: TRBV11-3
size: NA
CDR3: CASSQDSHTEAFF
DNA: TGTGCCAGCAGCCAGGACAGCCACACTGAAGCTTTCTTT

J: TRBJ2-3
D: NA
V: TRBV19
size: NA
CDR3: CATSGKYSSTDTQYF
DNA: TGTGCCACTTCAGGGAAGTATTCTAGCACAGATACGCAGTATTTT

J: TRBJ1-2
D: TRBD1
V: TRBV5-5
size: NA
CDR3: CASSGGQGFYYGYTF
DNA: TGTGCCAGCAGCGGAGGACAGGGGTTTTACTATGGCTACACCTTC

J: TRBJ1-1
D: NA
V: TRBV6-2/TRBV6-3
size: NA
CDR3: CASSYPWGQGNTEAFF
DNA: TGTGCCAGCAGTTACCCATGGGGGCAGGGGAACACTGAAGCTTTCTTT